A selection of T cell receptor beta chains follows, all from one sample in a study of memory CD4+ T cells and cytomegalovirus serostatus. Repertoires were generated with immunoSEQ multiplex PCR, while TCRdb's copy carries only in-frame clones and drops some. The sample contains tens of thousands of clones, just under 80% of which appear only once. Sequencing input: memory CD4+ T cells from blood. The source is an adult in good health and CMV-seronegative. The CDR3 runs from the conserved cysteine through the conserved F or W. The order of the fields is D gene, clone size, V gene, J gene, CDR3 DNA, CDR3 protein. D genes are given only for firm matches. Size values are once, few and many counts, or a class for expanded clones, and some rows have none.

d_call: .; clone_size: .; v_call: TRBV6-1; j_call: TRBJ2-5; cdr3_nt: TGTGCCAGTGTTGTTGGAGAGACCCAGTACTTC; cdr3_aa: CASVVGETQYF
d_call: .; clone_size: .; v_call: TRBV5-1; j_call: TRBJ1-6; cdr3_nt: TGCGCCAGCAGCCGGGCGGGTCCGAGGGGCGGTTCACCCCTCCACTTT; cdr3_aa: CASSRAGPRGGSPLHF
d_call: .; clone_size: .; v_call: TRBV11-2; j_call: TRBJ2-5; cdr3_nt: TGTGCCAGCAGCTTAGATAGGGGGGAGCAAGAGACCCAGTACTTC; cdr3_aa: CASSLDRGEQETQYF
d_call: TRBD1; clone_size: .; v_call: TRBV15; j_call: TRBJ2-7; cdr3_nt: TGTGCCACCAGGAGGGACAGGGTTCACTACGAGCAGTACTTC; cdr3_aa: CATRRDRVHYEQYF
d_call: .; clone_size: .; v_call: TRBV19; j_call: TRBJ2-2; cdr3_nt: TGTGCCAGTAGCATGTATTCGGGTTCGAACACCGGGGAGCTGTTTTTT; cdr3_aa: CASSMYSGSNTGELFF
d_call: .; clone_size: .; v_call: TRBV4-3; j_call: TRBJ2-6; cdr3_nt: TGCGCCAGCAGCCGTGACCTAACTGGGGCCAACGTCCTGACTTTC; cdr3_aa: CASSRDLTGANVLTF
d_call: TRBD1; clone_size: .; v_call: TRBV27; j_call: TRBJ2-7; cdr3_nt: TGTGCCAGCAGTCTAACCGGGACAGGCGCCTACGAGCAGTACTTC; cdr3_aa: CASSLTGTGAYEQYF
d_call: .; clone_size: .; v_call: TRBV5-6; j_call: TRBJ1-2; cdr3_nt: TGTGCCAGCAGCGGAGCCGGAAGGGACTCCGGGGGCTACACCTTC; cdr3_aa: CASSGAGRDSGGYTF
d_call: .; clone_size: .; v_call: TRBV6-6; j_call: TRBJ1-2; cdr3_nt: TGTGCCAGCAGTCGGGAGGCAGGTGGCTACACCTTC; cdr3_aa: CASSREAGGYTF
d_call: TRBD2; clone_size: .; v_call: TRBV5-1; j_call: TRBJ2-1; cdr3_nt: TGCGCCAGCAGCTTGCGACTAGCGGGGAGGAGCTCCTACAATGAGCAGTTCTTC; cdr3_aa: CASSLRLAGRSSYNEQFF
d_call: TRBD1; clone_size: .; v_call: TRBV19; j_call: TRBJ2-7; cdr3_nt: TGTGCCAGTAGACAACAGGGGTCCTACGAGCAGTACTTC; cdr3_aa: CASRQQGSYEQYF
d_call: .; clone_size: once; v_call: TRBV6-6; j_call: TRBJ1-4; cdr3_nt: TGTGCCAGCAGTCCGCCTCTCTACAGGCGGACCAAACTGTTTTTT; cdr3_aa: CASSPPLYRRTKLFF
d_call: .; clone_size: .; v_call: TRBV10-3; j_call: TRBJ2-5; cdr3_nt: TGTGCCATCAGTGAGTCGGGGGCATTGGTAGAGACCCAGTACTTC; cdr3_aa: CAISESGALVETQYF
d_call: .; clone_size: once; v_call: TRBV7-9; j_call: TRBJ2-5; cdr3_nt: TGTGCCAGCAGCTTAGACGGGGCTGGGGGTGAGACCCAGTACTTC; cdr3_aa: CASSLDGAGGETQYF
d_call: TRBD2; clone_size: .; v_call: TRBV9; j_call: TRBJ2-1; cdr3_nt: TGTGCCAGCAGCGGGGGAGCGGGGGGGCTTCGGGAGCAGTTCTTC; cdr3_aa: CASSGGAGGLREQFF
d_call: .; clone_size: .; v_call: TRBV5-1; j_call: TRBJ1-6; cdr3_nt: TGCGCCAGCAGCTTGGCCCCCACAAATAATTCACCCCTCCACTTT; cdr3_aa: CASSLAPTNNSPLHF
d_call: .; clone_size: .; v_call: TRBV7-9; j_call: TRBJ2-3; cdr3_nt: TGTGCCAGCAGCCCAGTCTACCCCGGCTTTACAGATACGCAGTATTTT; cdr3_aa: CASSPVYPGFTDTQYF
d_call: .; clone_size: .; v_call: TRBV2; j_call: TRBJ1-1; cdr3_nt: TGTGCCAGTACCCCGGAGGGCGGAAACACTGAAGCTTTCTTT; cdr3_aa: CASTPEGGNTEAFF
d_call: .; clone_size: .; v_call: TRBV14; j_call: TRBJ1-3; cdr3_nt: TGTGCCAGCAGCCAATGGACGGCTGGAAACACCATATATTTT; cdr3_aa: CASSQWTAGNTIYF
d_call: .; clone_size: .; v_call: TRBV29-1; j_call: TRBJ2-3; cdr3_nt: TGCAGCGTTGAAGATCAAGAGCGGGGCACAGATACGCAGTATTTT; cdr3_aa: CSVEDQERGTDTQYF
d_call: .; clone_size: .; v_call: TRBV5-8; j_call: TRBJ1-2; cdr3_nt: TGTGCCAGCAGCTTGGAGTACGGGGACTATGGCTACACCTTC; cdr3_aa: CASSLEYGDYGYTF
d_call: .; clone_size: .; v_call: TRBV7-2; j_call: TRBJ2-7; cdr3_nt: TGTGCCAGCAGCCCGAAGGGGCAACGGGGGGCGGTGAACGAGCAGTACTTC; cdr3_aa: CASSPKGQRGAVNEQYF
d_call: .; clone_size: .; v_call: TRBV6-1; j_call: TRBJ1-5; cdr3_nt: TGTGCCAGCAGTGAAGCTTATCTCGGTCAGCCCCAGCATTTT; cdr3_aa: CASSEAYLGQPQHF
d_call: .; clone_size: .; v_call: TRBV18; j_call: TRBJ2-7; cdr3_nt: TGTGCCAGCTCACCTAACCAGGGTTTCCGCTCCTACGAGCAGTACTTC; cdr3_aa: CASSPNQGFRSYEQYF
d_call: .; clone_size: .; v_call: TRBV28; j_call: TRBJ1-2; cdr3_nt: TGTGCCAGCAGTTCGTCGGGGGGAGCTAACTATGGCTACACCTTC; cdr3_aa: CASSSSGGANYGYTF
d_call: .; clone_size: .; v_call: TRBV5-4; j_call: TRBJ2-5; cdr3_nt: TGTGCCAGCAGCTCCCTGGGGGCCGGAGAGACCCAGTACTTC; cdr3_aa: CASSSLGAGETQYF
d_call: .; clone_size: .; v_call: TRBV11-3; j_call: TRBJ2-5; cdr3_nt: TGTGCCAGCAGCTTAGGGCACCGGGAACGAGAGACCCAGTACTTC; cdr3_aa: CASSLGHRERETQYF
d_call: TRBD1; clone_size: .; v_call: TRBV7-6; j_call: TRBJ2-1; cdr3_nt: TGTGCCAGCAGCACCTTCCGACAGGGTTTTTTACATGAGCAGTTCTTC; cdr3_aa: CASSTFRQGFLHEQFF
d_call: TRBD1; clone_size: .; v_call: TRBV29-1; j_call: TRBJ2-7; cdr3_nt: TGCAGCGTCCGAGCGTCCGGGACAGGTCCCTACGAGCAGTACTTC; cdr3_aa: CSVRASGTGPYEQYF
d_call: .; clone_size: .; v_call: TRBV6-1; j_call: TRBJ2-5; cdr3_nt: TGTGCCAGCAGTGACAGTTCTGGGCGGGGTGGAGAGACCCAGTACTTC; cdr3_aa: CASSDSSGRGGETQYF
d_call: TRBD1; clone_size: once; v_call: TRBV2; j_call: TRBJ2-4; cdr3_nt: TGTGCCAGCAGGGGGGACAGGGGAAACATTCAGTACTTC; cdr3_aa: CASRGDRGNIQYF
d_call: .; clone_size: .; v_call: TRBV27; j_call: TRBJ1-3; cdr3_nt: TGTGCCAGCAGTTTTGAGTGGGTGGGTGGAAACACCATATATTTT; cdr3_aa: CASSFEWVGGNTIYF
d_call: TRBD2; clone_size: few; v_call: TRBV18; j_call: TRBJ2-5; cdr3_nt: TGTGCCAGCTCACCATCGTCCGCTCGGGGGGGATCAGAGACCCAGTACTTC; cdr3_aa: CASSPSSARGGSETQYF
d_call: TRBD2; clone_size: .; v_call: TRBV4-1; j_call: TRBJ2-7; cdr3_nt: TGCGCCAGCAGCCGATCTGGGGCTAGCGGCTTCTACGAGCAGTACTTC; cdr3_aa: CASSRSGASGFYEQYF
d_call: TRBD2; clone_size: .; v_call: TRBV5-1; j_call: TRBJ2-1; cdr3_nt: TGCGCCAGCAGCTTGGCCTCTCTAGCGGGATACAATGAGCAGTTCTTC; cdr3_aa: CASSLASLAGYNEQFF
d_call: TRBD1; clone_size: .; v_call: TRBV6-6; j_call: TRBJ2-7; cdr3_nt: TGTGCCGCGGGGGACAGGGGTTCCTACGAGCAGTACTTC; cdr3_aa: CAAGDRGSYEQYF
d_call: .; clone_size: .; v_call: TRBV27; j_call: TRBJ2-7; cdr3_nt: TGTGCCAGCAGTCCCCGGAGGGGGCAAAGCTCCGAGCAGTACTTC; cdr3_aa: CASSPRRGQSSEQYF
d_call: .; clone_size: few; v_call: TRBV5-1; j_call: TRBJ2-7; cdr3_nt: TGCGCCAGCAGCTTAGCCAGGTCGAGCGAGCAGTACTTC; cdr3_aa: CASSLARSSEQYF
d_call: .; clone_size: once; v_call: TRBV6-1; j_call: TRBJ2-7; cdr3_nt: TGTGCCAGCAGTGGGAGGAGCAACCGCCCGTACGAGCAGTACTTC; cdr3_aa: CASSGRSNRPYEQYF
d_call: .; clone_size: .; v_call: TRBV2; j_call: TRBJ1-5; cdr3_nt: TGTGCCAGCAGAAGGGAGGTGGGAAATCAGCCCCAGCATTTT; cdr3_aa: CASRREVGNQPQHF